This T cell receptor (beta chain) was identified during a study of T-cell reconstitution after alpha-beta-depleted transplantation in children. This sample's TCRbeta library carried unique molecular identifier barcodes. TCRdb re-analysed the PCR reads in MiXCR, keeping a single row per CDR3 protein. This sample has about 690,000 distinct CDR3 sequences, with 16% found just once. Trimming pared 2 bases from V and 7 bases from J, leaving 10 bases between. The CDR3 spans 12 residues. The germline V gene has CDR1 SGHRS and CDR2 YFSETQ. This clonotype originated in a human donor who donated a stem cell graft to a child with acute myeloid leukemia. This chain links TRBV5-1 with TRBJ2-7; no reliable D call. Here the sequenced sample was PBMCs from the stem cell graft donor, taken from the stem cell graft. The CDR3 region has the DNA TGCGCCAGCAGCTTTGGGCGAGATGAGCAGTACTTC. It codes for CASSFGRDEQYF.